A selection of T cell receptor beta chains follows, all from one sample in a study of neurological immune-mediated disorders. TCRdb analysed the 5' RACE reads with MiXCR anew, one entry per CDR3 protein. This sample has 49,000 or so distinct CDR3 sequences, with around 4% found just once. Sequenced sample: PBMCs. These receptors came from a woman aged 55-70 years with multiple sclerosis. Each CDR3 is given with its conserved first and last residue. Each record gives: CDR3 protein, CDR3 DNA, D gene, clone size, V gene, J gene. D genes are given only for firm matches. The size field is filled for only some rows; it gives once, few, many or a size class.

cdr3_aa: CASSQVVLAGGYNEQFF
cdr3_nt: TGCGCCAGCAGCCAAGTTGTACTAGCGGGAGGGTACAATGAGCAGTTCTTC
d_call: TRBD2
clone_size: many
v_call: TRBV4-1
j_call: TRBJ2-1

cdr3_aa: CSAREGNTDTQYF
cdr3_nt: TGCAGTGCTAGAGAGGGCAACACAGATACGCAGTATTTT
d_call: -
clone_size: -
v_call: TRBV20-1
j_call: TRBJ2-3

cdr3_aa: CASSPQARGAEGETQYF
cdr3_nt: TGTGCCAGCAGCCCCCAAGCACGGGGTGCGGAGGGGGAGACCCAGTACTTC
d_call: -
clone_size: -
v_call: TRBV7-2
j_call: TRBJ2-5

cdr3_aa: CSADGTSETQYF
cdr3_nt: TGCAGTGCTGACGGGACTAGCGAGACCCAGTACTTC
d_call: TRBD2
clone_size: many
v_call: TRBV20-1
j_call: TRBJ2-5

cdr3_aa: CASSYSAYEYQETQYF
cdr3_nt: TGTGCCAGCAGTTACTCGGCCTACGAGTACCAAGAGACCCAGTACTTC
d_call: -
clone_size: few
v_call: TRBV6-5
j_call: TRBJ2-5

cdr3_aa: CASSFQGLNYGYTF
cdr3_nt: TGTGCCAGCAGTTTCCAGGGACTAAACTATGGCTACACCTTC
d_call: -
clone_size: few
v_call: TRBV12-3/TRBV12-4
j_call: TRBJ1-2

cdr3_aa: CSGTPGGISDTQYF
cdr3_nt: TGCAGTGGTACTCCGGGGGGGATTTCAGATACGCAGTATTTT
d_call: TRBD2
clone_size: many
v_call: TRBV20-1
j_call: TRBJ2-3

cdr3_aa: CSARSGTKFEAFF
cdr3_nt: TGCAGTGCGAGATCCGGGACAAAATTTGAAGCTTTCTTT
d_call: -
clone_size: few
v_call: TRBV20-1
j_call: TRBJ1-1

cdr3_aa: CASRTRTGNYGYTF
cdr3_nt: TGTGCCAGCAGGACCCGGACAGGGAACTATGGCTACACCTTC
d_call: TRBD1
clone_size: many
v_call: TRBV12-3/TRBV12-4
j_call: TRBJ1-2

cdr3_aa: CASSWLGISYEQYF
cdr3_nt: TGTGCCAGCAGCTGGTTAGGCATCTCCTACGAGCAGTACTTC
d_call: -
clone_size: -
v_call: TRBV7-2
j_call: TRBJ2-7

cdr3_aa: CASSRSTGGYGYTF
cdr3_nt: TGTGCCAGCAGCCGCTCTACAGGGGGGTATGGCTACACCTTC
d_call: TRBD1
clone_size: many
v_call: TRBV3-1
j_call: TRBJ1-2

cdr3_aa: CASSLDSNEQFF
cdr3_nt: TGCGCCAGCAGCTTGGACAGCAATGAGCAGTTCTTC
d_call: -
clone_size: many
v_call: TRBV5-1
j_call: TRBJ2-1

cdr3_aa: CASSLASDSPLHF
cdr3_nt: TGCGCCAGCAGCTTGGCATCGGATTCACCCCTCCACTTT
d_call: -
clone_size: many
v_call: TRBV5-1
j_call: TRBJ1-6

cdr3_aa: CASSSPGTSGGQETQYF
cdr3_nt: TGTGCCAGCAGCTCCCCCGGGACTAGCGGGGGACAAGAGACCCAGTACTTC
d_call: TRBD2
clone_size: -
v_call: TRBV7-2
j_call: TRBJ2-5

cdr3_aa: CASSLSGLANYEQYF
cdr3_nt: TGTGCCAGCAGCTTGTCAGGCCTAGCAAACTACGAGCAGTACTTC
d_call: -
clone_size: -
v_call: TRBV7-2
j_call: TRBJ2-7

cdr3_aa: CSAIPTAAVQETQYF
cdr3_nt: TGCAGTGCTATCCCGACAGCAGCCGTCCAAGAGACCCAGTACTTC
d_call: -
clone_size: many
v_call: TRBV20-1
j_call: TRBJ2-5

cdr3_aa: CASSPRPGGLTQYF
cdr3_nt: TGTGCCAGCAGCCCTCGACCAGGGGGTCTGACGCAGTATTTT
d_call: TRBD1
clone_size: many
v_call: TRBV7-2
j_call: TRBJ2-3

cdr3_aa: CATSDYTGPNTDTQYF
cdr3_nt: TGTGCCACCAGTGATTATACAGGGCCTAACACAGATACGCAGTATTTT
d_call: -
clone_size: many
v_call: TRBV24-1
j_call: TRBJ2-3

cdr3_aa: CASSPQASTDTQYF
cdr3_nt: TGTGCCAGCAGCCCCCAGGCTAGCACAGATACGCAGTATTTT
d_call: -
clone_size: few
v_call: TRBV7-2
j_call: TRBJ2-3

cdr3_aa: CASSYDGNEKLFF
cdr3_nt: TGTGCCAGCAGTTACGACGGTAATGAAAAACTGTTTTTT
d_call: -
clone_size: many
v_call: TRBV6-6
j_call: TRBJ1-4

cdr3_aa: CASSPPGGAYEQYF
cdr3_nt: TGTGCCAGCAGCCCCCCGGGCGGTGCCTACGAGCAGTACTTC
d_call: -
clone_size: many
v_call: TRBV7-2
j_call: TRBJ2-7

cdr3_aa: CASKPRTGQTGYTF
cdr3_nt: TGTGCCAGCAAGCCCCGAACAGGGCAGACTGGCTACACCTTC
d_call: -
clone_size: medium-sized
v_call: TRBV3-1
j_call: TRBJ1-2

cdr3_aa: CASSGGQGATEAFF
cdr3_nt: TGTGCCAGCAGTGGAGGACAGGGGGCCACTGAAGCTTTCTTT
d_call: TRBD1
clone_size: many
v_call: TRBV25-1
j_call: TRBJ1-1

cdr3_aa: CAISESAPGDGYTF
cdr3_nt: TGTGCCATCAGTGAGTCGGCTCCGGGGGATGGCTACACCTTC
d_call: -
clone_size: many
v_call: TRBV10-3
j_call: TRBJ1-2

cdr3_aa: CASSLAGATQYF
cdr3_nt: TGCGCCAGCAGCTTGGCGGGTGCCACGCAGTATTTT
d_call: -
clone_size: many
v_call: TRBV5-1
j_call: TRBJ2-3

cdr3_aa: CSASRGPGETQYF
cdr3_nt: TGCAGTGCTAGTCGGGGGCCGGGGGAGACCCAGTACTTC
d_call: -
clone_size: -
v_call: TRBV20-1
j_call: TRBJ2-5

cdr3_aa: CSALDATGAETQYF
cdr3_nt: TGCAGTGCTCTCGACGCCACAGGGGCAGAGACCCAGTACTTC
d_call: TRBD1
clone_size: many
v_call: TRBV20-1
j_call: TRBJ2-5

cdr3_aa: CASSFSRGSSSTDTQYF
cdr3_nt: TGTGCCAGCAGTTTCTCCAGGGGATCTTCTAGCACAGATACGCAGTATTTT
d_call: -
clone_size: many
v_call: TRBV6-6
j_call: TRBJ2-3

cdr3_aa: CATKPEGGTQYF
cdr3_nt: TGTGCCACCAAACCCGAGGGCGGTACGCAGTATTTT
d_call: -
clone_size: many
v_call: TRBV2
j_call: TRBJ2-3

cdr3_aa: CSVMTSTDTQYF
cdr3_nt: TGCAGCGTCATGACTAGCACAGATACGCAGTATTTT
d_call: -
clone_size: many
v_call: TRBV29-1
j_call: TRBJ2-3

cdr3_aa: CASSSKANRGSQLRYEQYF
cdr3_nt: TGTGCCAGCAGCTCTAAAGCGAACAGGGGGAGTCAGCTACGCTACGAGCAGTACTTC
d_call: TRBD1
clone_size: -
v_call: TRBV7-2
j_call: TRBJ2-7

cdr3_aa: CASSQSPTGASGRNEQFF
cdr3_nt: TGTGCCAGTAGCCAATCCCCCACAGGCGCTTCGGGACGGAATGAGCAGTTCTTC
d_call: -
clone_size: few
v_call: TRBV19
j_call: TRBJ2-1

cdr3_aa: CASSLGETGSTDTQYF
cdr3_nt: TGCGCCAGCAGCCTCGGCGAGACAGGGAGCACAGATACGCAGTATTTT
d_call: TRBD1
clone_size: few
v_call: TRBV4-1
j_call: TRBJ2-3

cdr3_aa: CSASPPSGGHNEQFF
cdr3_nt: TGCAGTGCTAGCCCACCTAGCGGGGGCCACAATGAGCAGTTCTTC
d_call: TRBD2
clone_size: many
v_call: TRBV20-1
j_call: TRBJ2-1

cdr3_aa: CASSARGLSSYNEQFF
cdr3_nt: TGTGCCAGCAGCGCGCGGGGGCTTAGCTCCTACAATGAGCAGTTCTTC
d_call: -
clone_size: many
v_call: TRBV7-2
j_call: TRBJ2-1

cdr3_aa: CSARRPNTGELFF
cdr3_nt: TGCAGTGCTAGAAGGCCTAACACCGGGGAGCTGTTTTTT
d_call: -
clone_size: few
v_call: TRBV20-1
j_call: TRBJ2-2

cdr3_aa: CAGGTGENSPLHF
cdr3_nt: TGTGCCGGGGGGACAGGCGAGAATTCACCCCTCCACTTT
d_call: TRBD1
clone_size: many
v_call: TRBV15
j_call: TRBJ1-6

cdr3_aa: CSAGDSHSSYNSPLHF
cdr3_nt: TGCAGTGCGGGGGACAGCCATAGCTCCTATAATTCACCCCTCCACTTT
d_call: TRBD1
clone_size: few
v_call: TRBV20-1
j_call: TRBJ1-6

cdr3_aa: CSASPGGAGNQPQHF
cdr3_nt: TGCAGTGCTAGCCCAGGGGGCGCAGGCAATCAGCCCCAGCATTTT
d_call: TRBD1
clone_size: many
v_call: TRBV20-1
j_call: TRBJ1-5

cdr3_aa: CASSPPGQGNYGYTF
cdr3_nt: TGTGCCAGCAGCCCTCCCGGACAGGGCAACTATGGCTACACCTTC
d_call: TRBD1
clone_size: many
v_call: TRBV28
j_call: TRBJ1-2

cdr3_aa: CASSIVGDEQFF
cdr3_nt: TGCGCCAGCAGCATAGTAGGGGATGAGCAGTTCTTC
d_call: -
clone_size: few
v_call: TRBV5-1
j_call: TRBJ2-1

cdr3_aa: CASSSYTEAFF
cdr3_nt: TGTGCCAGCAGTTCTTACACTGAAGCTTTCTTT
d_call: -
clone_size: many
v_call: TRBV6-5
j_call: TRBJ1-1

cdr3_aa: CSARLAGGLRTDTQYF
cdr3_nt: TGCAGTGCTAGATTAGCGGGAGGGCTAAGGACAGATACGCAGTATTTT
d_call: TRBD2
clone_size: -
v_call: TRBV20-1
j_call: TRBJ2-3

cdr3_aa: CASSPTLTGNTEAFF
cdr3_nt: TGCGCCAGCAGCCCGACCTTGACCGGCAACACTGAAGCTTTCTTT
d_call: -
clone_size: many
v_call: TRBV5-1
j_call: TRBJ1-1

cdr3_aa: CSASSVTTSTDTQYF
cdr3_nt: TGCAGTGCTAGCTCAGTAACAACTAGCACAGATACGCAGTATTTT
d_call: -
clone_size: many
v_call: TRBV20-1
j_call: TRBJ2-3

cdr3_aa: CSVAAEKLFF
cdr3_nt: TGCAGCGTTGCAGCTGAAAAACTGTTTTTT
d_call: -
clone_size: many
v_call: TRBV29-1
j_call: TRBJ1-4

cdr3_aa: CSAREFLGTLYGYTF
cdr3_nt: TGCAGTGCTAGGGAGTTTCTTGGGACTTTATATGGCTACACCTTC
d_call: -
clone_size: many
v_call: TRBV20-1
j_call: TRBJ1-2

cdr3_aa: CASSLSQNQPQHF
cdr3_nt: TGTGCCAGCAGCTTGTCACAGAATCAGCCCCAGCATTTT
d_call: -
clone_size: many
v_call: TRBV11-2
j_call: TRBJ1-5

cdr3_aa: CSARRTGGFDNEQFF
cdr3_nt: TGCAGTGCTAGACGTACAGGGGGATTCGACAATGAGCAGTTCTTC
d_call: TRBD1
clone_size: few
v_call: TRBV20-1
j_call: TRBJ2-1

cdr3_aa: CASSPPGYQETQYF
cdr3_nt: TGTGCCAGCTCACCACCGGGGTACCAAGAGACCCAGTACTTC
d_call: -
clone_size: many
v_call: TRBV18
j_call: TRBJ2-5

cdr3_aa: CASSFGNTGNEQFF
cdr3_nt: TGTGCCAGCAGCTTCGGGAATACGGGGAATGAGCAGTTCTTC
d_call: -
clone_size: many
v_call: TRBV5-5
j_call: TRBJ2-1

cdr3_aa: CASSLSQGAEDTQYF
cdr3_nt: TGTGCCAGCAGCTTGTCACAGGGGGCTGAAGATACGCAGTATTTT
d_call: TRBD1
clone_size: many
v_call: TRBV5-4
j_call: TRBJ2-3

cdr3_aa: CSARGQGNQPQHF
cdr3_nt: TGCAGTGCTAGAGGACAGGGAAATCAGCCCCAGCATTTT
d_call: TRBD1
clone_size: once
v_call: TRBV20-1
j_call: TRBJ1-5

cdr3_aa: CSASGETEAFF
cdr3_nt: TGCAGTGCTAGCGGGGAAACTGAAGCTTTCTTT
d_call: -
clone_size: many
v_call: TRBV20-1
j_call: TRBJ1-1

cdr3_aa: CASSLDRWTYNSPLHF
cdr3_nt: TGCGCCAGCAGCTTGGACAGGTGGACCTATAATTCACCCCTCCACTTT
d_call: -
clone_size: many
v_call: TRBV5-1
j_call: TRBJ1-6